This T cell receptor (beta chain) was sequenced in a study of cytomegalovirus exposure and HLA in healthy donors. The PCR employed 60 Vbeta primers together with 13 Jbeta primers. The data were produced by immunoSEQ multiplex PCR, yet TCRdb's version contains in-frame clones alone and is incomplete. The sample holds under 130,000 clones; roughly 80% are singletons and the top ten take around 6.9%. This clone has only a few counts. The CDR3 is made up of 14 amino acids. Germline lookup yields CDR1 ENHRY and CDR2 SYGVKD. V was trimmed by 6 bases and J by 7 bases, leaving 16 bases between them. The chain uses TRBV10-3 and TRBJ2-1, with a weak D call TRBD2 (6 bases). The clonotype originates from a man aged 25 to 40 in good health and CMV-seropositive. Sequences were obtained from PBMCs. CDR3 DNA: TGTGCCATCAGGCTCACGGCGGGGAATAATGAGCAGTTCTTC. This gives the protein CAIRLTAGNNEQFF.